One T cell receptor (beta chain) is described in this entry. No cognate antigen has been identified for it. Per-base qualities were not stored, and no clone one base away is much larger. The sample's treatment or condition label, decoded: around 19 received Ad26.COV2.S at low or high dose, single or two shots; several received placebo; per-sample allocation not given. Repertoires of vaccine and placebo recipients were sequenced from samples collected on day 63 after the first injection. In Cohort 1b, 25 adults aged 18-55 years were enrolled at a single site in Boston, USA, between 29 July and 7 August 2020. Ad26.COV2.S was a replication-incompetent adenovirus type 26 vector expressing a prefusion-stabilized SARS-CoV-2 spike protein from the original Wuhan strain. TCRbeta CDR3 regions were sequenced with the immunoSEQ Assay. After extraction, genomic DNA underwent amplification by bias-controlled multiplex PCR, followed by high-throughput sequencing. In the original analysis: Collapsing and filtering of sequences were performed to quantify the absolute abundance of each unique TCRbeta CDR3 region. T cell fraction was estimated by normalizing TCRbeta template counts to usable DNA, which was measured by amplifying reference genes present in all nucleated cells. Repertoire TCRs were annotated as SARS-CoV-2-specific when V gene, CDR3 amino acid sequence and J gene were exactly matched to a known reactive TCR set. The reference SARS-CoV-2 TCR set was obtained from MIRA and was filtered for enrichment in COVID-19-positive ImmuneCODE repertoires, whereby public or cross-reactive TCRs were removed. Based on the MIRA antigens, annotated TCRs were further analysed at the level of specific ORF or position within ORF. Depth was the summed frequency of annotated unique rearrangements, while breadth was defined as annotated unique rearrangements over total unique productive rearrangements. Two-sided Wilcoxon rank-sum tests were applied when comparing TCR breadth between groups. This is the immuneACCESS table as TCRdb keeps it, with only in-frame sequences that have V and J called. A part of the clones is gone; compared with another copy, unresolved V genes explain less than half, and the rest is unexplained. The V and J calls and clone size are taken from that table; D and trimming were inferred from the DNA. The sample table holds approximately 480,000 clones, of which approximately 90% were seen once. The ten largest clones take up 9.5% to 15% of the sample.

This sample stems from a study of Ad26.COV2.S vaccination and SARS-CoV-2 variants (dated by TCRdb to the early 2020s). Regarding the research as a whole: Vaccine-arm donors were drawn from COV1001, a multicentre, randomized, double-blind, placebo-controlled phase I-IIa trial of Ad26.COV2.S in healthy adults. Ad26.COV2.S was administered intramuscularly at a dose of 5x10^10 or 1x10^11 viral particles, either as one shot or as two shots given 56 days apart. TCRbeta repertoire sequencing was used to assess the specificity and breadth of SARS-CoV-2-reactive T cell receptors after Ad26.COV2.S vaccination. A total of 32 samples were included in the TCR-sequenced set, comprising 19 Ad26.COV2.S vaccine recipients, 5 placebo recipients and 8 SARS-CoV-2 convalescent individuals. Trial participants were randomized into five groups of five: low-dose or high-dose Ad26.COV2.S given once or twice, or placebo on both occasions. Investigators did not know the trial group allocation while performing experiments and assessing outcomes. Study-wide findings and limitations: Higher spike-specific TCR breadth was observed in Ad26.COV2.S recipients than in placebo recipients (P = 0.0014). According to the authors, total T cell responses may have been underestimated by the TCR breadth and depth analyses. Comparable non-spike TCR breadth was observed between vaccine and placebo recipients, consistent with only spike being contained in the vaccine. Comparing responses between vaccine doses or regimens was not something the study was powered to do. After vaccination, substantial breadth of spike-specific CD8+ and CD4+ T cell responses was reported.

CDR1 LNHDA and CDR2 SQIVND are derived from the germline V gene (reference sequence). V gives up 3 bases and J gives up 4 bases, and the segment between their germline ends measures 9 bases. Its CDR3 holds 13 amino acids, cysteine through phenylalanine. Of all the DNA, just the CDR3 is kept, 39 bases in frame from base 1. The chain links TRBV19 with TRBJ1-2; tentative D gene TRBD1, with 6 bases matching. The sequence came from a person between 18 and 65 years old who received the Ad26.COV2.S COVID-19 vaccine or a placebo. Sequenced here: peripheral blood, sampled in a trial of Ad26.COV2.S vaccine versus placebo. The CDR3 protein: CASSMGAGYGYTF. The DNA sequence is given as TGTGCCAGTAGTATGGGGGCAGGCTATGGCTACACCTTC.